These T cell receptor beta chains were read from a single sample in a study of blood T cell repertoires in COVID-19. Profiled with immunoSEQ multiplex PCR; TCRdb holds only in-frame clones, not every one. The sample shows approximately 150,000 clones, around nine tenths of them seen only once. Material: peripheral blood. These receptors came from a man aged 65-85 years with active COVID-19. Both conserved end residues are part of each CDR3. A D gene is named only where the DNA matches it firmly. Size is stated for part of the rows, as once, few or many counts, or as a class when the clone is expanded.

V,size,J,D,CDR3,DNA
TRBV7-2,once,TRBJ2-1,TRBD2,CASSFRTSRNEQFF,TGTGCCAGCAGCTTCCGGACTAGCAGGAATGAGCAGTTCTTC
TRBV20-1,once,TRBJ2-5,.,CSLQETQYF,TGCAGTCTCCAAGAGACCCAGTACTTC
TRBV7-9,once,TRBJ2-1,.,CASSLTSDDEQFF,TGTGCCAGCAGCTTAACGAGCGACGATGAGCAGTTCTTC
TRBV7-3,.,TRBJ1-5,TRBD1,CASSLTGDSNQPQHF,TGTGCCAGCAGCCTCACAGGGGATAGCAATCAGCCCCAGCATTTT
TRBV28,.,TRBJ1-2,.,CASKGRDYGYTF,TGTGCCAGCAAGGGCAGGGACTATGGCTACACCTTC
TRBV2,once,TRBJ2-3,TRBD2,CASSVRAAGLSTDTQYF,TGTGCCAGCAGTGTAAGGGCAGCGGGACTTAGCACAGATACGCAGTATTTT
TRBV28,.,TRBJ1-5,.,CASSEFGGNQPQHF,TGTGCCAGCTCCGAGTTCGGGGGCAATCAGCCCCAGCATTTT
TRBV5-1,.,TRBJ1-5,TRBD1,CASRGGTGEGNQPQHF,TGCGCCAGCAGGGGGGGGACAGGCGAAGGCAATCAGCCCCAGCATTTT
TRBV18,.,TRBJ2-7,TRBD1,CASSPQGQIYEQYF,TGTGCCAGCTCACCACAGGGACAGATCTACGAGCAGTACTTC
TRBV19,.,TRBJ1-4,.,CASSIVTGGTRLFF,TGTGCCAGTAGTATAGTAACTGGGGGGACGAGGCTGTTTTTT
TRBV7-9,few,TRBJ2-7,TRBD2,CASSQAGGPYEQYF,TGTGCCAGCAGCCAAGCGGGAGGGCCCTACGAGCAGTACTTC
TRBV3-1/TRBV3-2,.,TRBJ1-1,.,CASSSIWGGATEAFF,TGTGCCAGCAGCTCCATTTGGGGGGGGGCCACTGAAGCTTTCTTT
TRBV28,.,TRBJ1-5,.,CASSLSGSNQPQHF,TGTGCCAGCAGTTTATCGGGAAGCAATCAGCCCCAGCATTTT
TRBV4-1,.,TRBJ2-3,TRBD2,CASSQESARGRALSDTQYF,TGCGCCAGCAGCCAAGAATCCGCTCGCGGGAGGGCCCTCTCGGATACGCAGTATTTT
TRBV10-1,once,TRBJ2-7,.,CASSETGLGVYEQYF,TGCGCCAGCAGTGAAACGGGACTTGGTGTCTACGAGCAGTACTTC
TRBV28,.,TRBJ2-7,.,CASSFGGLEDEQYF,TGTGCCAGCAGTTTCGGGGGGCTTGAGGACGAGCAGTACTTC
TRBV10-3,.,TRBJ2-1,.,CAIRDSFNEQFF,TGTGCCATCAGGGACTCCTTCAATGAGCAGTTCTTC
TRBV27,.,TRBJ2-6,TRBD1,CASSALRGHGANVLTF,TGTGCCAGCAGTGCCCTCAGGGGGCACGGGGCCAACGTCCTGACTTTC
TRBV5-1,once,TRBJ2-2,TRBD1,CASSLADRGNTGELFF,TGCGCCAGCAGCTTGGCCGACAGGGGAAACACCGGGGAGCTGTTTTTT
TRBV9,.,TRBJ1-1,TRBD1,CASSPWTGGNTEAFF,TGTGCCAGCAGCCCCTGGACAGGGGGGAACACTGAAGCTTTCTTT
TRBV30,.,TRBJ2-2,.,CAWSVRRAGELFF,TGTGCCTGGAGTGTACGGAGGGCCGGGGAGCTGTTTTTT
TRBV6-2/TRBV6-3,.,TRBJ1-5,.,CASSQLMQGGQPQHF,TGTGCCAGCAGCCAACTCATGCAGGGAGGACAGCCCCAGCATTTT
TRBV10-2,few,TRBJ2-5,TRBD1,CASSEYTGDWETQYF,TGCGCCAGCAGTGAGTACACAGGGGATTGGGAGACCCAGTACTTC
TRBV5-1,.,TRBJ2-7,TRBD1,CASSYDRERVYGNEQYF,TGCGCCAGCAGCTACGACAGGGAGCGAGTTTATGGCAACGAGCAGTACTTC
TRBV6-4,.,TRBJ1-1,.,CASSALWGDTEAFF,TGTGCCAGCAGTGCGCTTTGGGGGGACACTGAAGCTTTCTTT
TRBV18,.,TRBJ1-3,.,CASSPNPGGGNTIYF,TGTGCCAGCTCACCAAATCCGGGAGGTGGAAACACCATATATTTT
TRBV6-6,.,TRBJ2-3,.,CASSYSRQGTDTQYF,TGTGCCAGCAGTTACTCGCGGCAGGGGACAGATACGCAGTATTTT
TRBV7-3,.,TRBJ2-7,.,CASSLTTGREQYF,TGTGCCAGCAGCTTAACCACAGGGCGCGAGCAGTACTTC
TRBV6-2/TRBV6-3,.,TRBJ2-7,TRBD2,CASSYSAGGPHEQYF,TGTGCCAGCAGTTACTCAGCGGGAGGGCCCCACGAGCAGTACTTC
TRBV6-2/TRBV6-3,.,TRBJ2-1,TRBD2,CASSYSSGRAVEQFF,TGTGCCAGCAGTTACTCAAGCGGGAGGGCCGTTGAGCAGTTCTTC
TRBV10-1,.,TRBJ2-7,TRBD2,CASSDLAGYEQYF,TGCGCCAGCAGTGATCTAGCGGGCTACGAGCAGTACTTC
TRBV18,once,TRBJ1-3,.,CASSPPGRGVGNTIYF,TGTGCCAGCTCACCACCAGGCAGGGGCGTGGGAAACACCATATATTTT
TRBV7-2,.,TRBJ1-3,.,CASSLGRGNTIYF,TGTGCCAGCAGCTTAGGTCGGGGAAACACCATATATTTT
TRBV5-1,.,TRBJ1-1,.,CASSLTGARTEAFF,TGCGCCAGCAGCTTGACCGGTGCGCGCACTGAAGCTTTCTTT